This T cell receptor beta chain was identified during a study of blood T cells in healthy people across ages. Primers used in a second PCR of roughly 6 to 11 cycles were a sample-barcoded 5' primer and a J-beta primer mix. Using its own MiXCR run on the 5' RACE reads, TCRdb lists one record per CDR3 protein. The sample has hundreds of thousands of distinct CDR3 sequences; roughly 32% are singletons. With respect to this clonotype: Antigen: not known. A much larger clone is a single base away; this may be a read error.

Roughly 10 milliliters of peripheral blood were drawn from each donor. With each sample, at least 5 micrograms of total RNA were extracted. General study points: Using unsorted PBMCs precluded a conclusive naive versus antigen-experienced comparison. The study found TCR beta diversity correlated strongly with naive T cell percentage.

Sample: blood. This clonotype was obtained from a woman of 80 years or more in good health.

For the CDR3, the DNA is TGTGCCAGCAGACAACAGGACGACGGGTCCTACAATGAGCAGTTCTTC. Its protein product is CASRQQDDGSYNEQFF. The J gene is TRBJ2-1, the V gene TRBV28, with D possibly matching TRBD1 (5 bases). The ends were cut back, 6 bases at V and 1 base at J, with 16 bases in the middle. This CDR3 region has 16 residues. The germline CDR1 and CDR2 sequences are MDHEN and SYDVKM.